Presented here are 4 T cell receptor beta chains from one specimen sequenced in a study of CD8 T cells in Susac syndrome. cDNA came from around 0.54 to 1 ug RNA primed by random hexamers. TCRdb re-derived calls from the immunoSEQ multiplex PCR reads in MiXCR, one entry per CDR3 protein. The sample gives 100,000 to 150,000 distinct CDR3 sequences, over 85% of which show up once; 0.07% to 0.09% is in the top ten. Specimen: CD4+ T cells from PBMCs. The receptor source for this set is a human donor in good health.

CDR3 bases: TGTGCCTGGAGTCCAATTGACAGGGCTAACTATGGCTACACCTTC. This sequence encodes CAWSPIDRANYGYTF. V and J are TRBV30 and TRBJ1-2, with TRBD1 matching 7 bases. The CDR3 consists of 15 residues. Looked up from germline, CDR1 is GTSNPN and CDR2 is SVGIG (reference sequence). The J segment lost 0 bases and the V segment lost 2 bases, leaving 6 bases of the junction unmatched.

V is TRBV6-6 and J is TRBJ2-2; 8 nucleotides agree with TRBD2. The junction had 12 bases not matched to a gene; V was cut back by 7 bases and J by 5 bases. This CDR3 is 16 amino acids long. Germline CDR1 reads MNHNY; CDR2 reads SVGAGI (reference sequence). The CDR3 reads CASITRGRLATGELFF. CDR3 nucleotide sequence: TGTGCCAGCATCACCCGGGGGAGACTAGCGACCGGGGAGCTGTTTTTT.

The CDR3, as DNA: TGTGCCAGCAGCCCCAGGAGTGCCTACAATGAGCAGTTCTTC. Translated: CASSPRSAYNEQFF. This chain joins TRBV14 and TRBJ2-1; D call uncertain. From germline, CDR1 is SGHDN and CDR2 FVKESK. The V and J ends lost 4 bases and 2 bases respectively, with 9 bases between them. The CDR3 sequence is 14 residues long.

The chain combines TRBV20-1 with TRBJ1-5; no firm D call. The CDR3 loop spans 14 amino acids. V shed 0 bases and J shed 7 bases, with 13 bases lying between them. Looked up from germline, CDR1 is DFQATT and CDR2 is SNEGSKA (reference sequence). The CDR3 loop reads CSARDRAPDQPQHF. CDR3 bases: TGCAGTGCTAGAGACCGGGCCCCCGACCAGCCCCAGCATTTT.